This T cell receptor (beta chain) was recorded in a study of T cells and Merkel cell carcinoma outcomes. This clone appeared once. Using immunoSEQ multiplex PCR, the repertoire was profiled, and TCRdb retains in-frame clones only, with some absent. Seen here are over 15,000 clones, roughly 76% observed once, and the top ten hold 7% to 9%. Specimen: tumor tissue from Merkel cell carcinoma. The receptor's source is a human donor with Merkel cell carcinoma.

The CDR3 coding sequence is TGTGCCAGCAGTTTAGGGTTACAATCAGGTTACGAGCAGTACTTC. The encoded protein is CASSLGLQSGYEQYF. The chain has TRBV28 and TRBJ2-7; the D is unclear. This CDR3 has 15 amino acids. Trimming left V 2 bases short and J 4 bases short, with 15 bases between. The V gene's germline CDR1 is MDHEN and CDR2 SYDVKM. The variable domain in full, completed from reference TRBV28 and TRBJ2-7, reads DVKVTQSSRYLVKRTGEKVFLECVQDMDHENMFWYRQDPGLGLRLIYFSYDVKMKEKGDIPEGYSVSREKKERFSLILESASTNQTSMYLCASSLGLQSGYEQYFGPGTRLTVT.